This T cell receptor beta chain derives from a study of blood T cell repertoires in COVID-19. Measured with immunoSEQ multiplex PCR; TCRdb has only the in-frame clones, and not every one. This sample has approximately 490,000 clones, with about nine tenths found just once. Per germline, CDR1 MNHNS and CDR2 SASEGT. Trimming took off 3 bases at V and 4 bases at J, with 12 bases between the two ends. CDR3 length: 14 residues. The chain links TRBV6-1 to TRBJ1-2; D possibly corresponds to TRBD1 (5 bases). The sequence was obtained from a woman between 18 and 30 years old who had recovered from COVID-19. Specimen: PBMCs or T cells enriched from blood (not recorded which). CDR3 sequence reads: CASSEETAAYGYTF. For the CDR3, the DNA is TGTGCCAGCAGTGAGGAGACAGCAGCCTATGGCTACACCTTC.